The rows below give T cell receptor beta chains drawn from one sample of a study of brain T cells in children with intractable seizures. The protocol was immunoSEQ multiplex PCR, while the TCRdb copy is restricted to in-frame clones and leaves out a portion. Of tens of thousands of clones detected, just over 90% appear once; the ten largest clones hold 1.5% to 1.7%. The specimen comprised peripheral blood, sampled at surgery. These receptors came from a boy less than two years old with tuberous sclerosis and intractable seizures. CDR3s include the opening cysteine and the closing phenylalanine or tryptophan. Each record gives: J gene, clone size, D gene, V gene, CDR3 DNA, CDR3 protein. D genes are given only for firm matches. Size is omitted from some rows. Given values are once, few, many or a class for expanded clones.

TRBJ2-2 | once | . | TRBV2 | TGTGCCAGTGCCCGGGGAGGGGAGCTGTTTTTT | CASARGGELFF
TRBJ1-5 | few | . | TRBV28 | TGTGCCAGCAGTTTACCTGGGTATCAGCCCCAGCATTTT | CASSLPGYQPQHF
TRBJ2-3 | . | . | TRBV7-9 | TGTGCCAGCAGCCCCTGGGTCAGCACAGATACGCAGTATTTT | CASSPWVSTDTQYF
TRBJ2-7 | . | . | TRBV6-5 | TGTGCCAGCAGTTACAGCTCCTACGAGCAGTACTTC | CASSYSSYEQYF
TRBJ1-2 | once | TRBD1 | TRBV7-2 | TGTGCCAGCAGCTTAGCAGCAGGGGGGGGCTATGGCTACACCTTC | CASSLAAGGGYGYTF
TRBJ2-1 | . | TRBD2 | TRBV4-1 | TGCGCCAGCAGCGGTTGGACTAGCGGGGACTTGGGTGAGCAGTTCTTC | CASSGWTSGDLGEQFF
TRBJ1-6 | . | . | TRBV13 | TGTGCCAGCACCCACCGGCAGCTAAGCTCCTATAATTCACCCCTCCACTTT | CASTHRQLSSYNSPLHF
TRBJ2-1 | . | TRBD2 | TRBV5-1 | TGCGCCAGCAGCTCGGGACTAGCGGGGGTAAATGAGCAGTTCTTC | CASSSGLAGVNEQFF
TRBJ1-2 | . | . | TRBV28 | TGTGCCAGCAGTTTTGGGGTTGGCTACACCTTC | CASSFGVGYTF
TRBJ2-3 | . | TRBD2 | TRBV20-1 | TGCAGTGCTAGTCTAGCGGGGCCCAGCACAGATACGCAGTATTTT | CSASLAGPSTDTQYF
TRBJ2-7 | . | TRBD1 | TRBV27 | TGTGCCAGCAGTCCTCGGGACAGGGTTTACGAGCAGTACTTC | CASSPRDRVYEQYF
TRBJ2-5 | . | . | TRBV24-1 | TGTGCCACCAGTGACCTACGGGACCGGGAAGAGACCCAGTACTTC | CATSDLRDREETQYF
TRBJ2-3 | . | . | TRBV14 | TGTGCCAGCAGCCCAGGGGGGGCCACAGATACGCAGTATTTT | CASSPGGATDTQYF
TRBJ1-1 | . | TRBD1 | TRBV7-3 | TGTGCCAGCAGCCCGACCGACAGGGGAACGAACACTGAAGCTTTCTTT | CASSPTDRGTNTEAFF
TRBJ1-5 | . | . | TRBV28 | TGTGCCAGCAGCAAGTCTGGGACCGTCGTCAATCAGCCCCAGCATTTT | CASSKSGTVVNQPQHF
TRBJ2-1 | . | . | TRBV7-2 | TGTGCCAGCAGCTCCCATGGGGGCGGGGCCAGCTCCTACAATGAGCAGTTCTTC | CASSSHGGGASSYNEQFF
TRBJ2-3 | . | . | TRBV4-2 | TGTGCCAGCAGCCATGGCGTGGGCGATACGCAGTATTTT | CASSHGVGDTQYF
TRBJ2-3 | once | TRBD2 | TRBV7-9 | TGTGCCAGCAGCTTACTTGTGGGACTAGCGGGACGCACAGATACGCAGTATTTT | CASSLLVGLAGRTDTQYF
TRBJ2-7 | . | . | TRBV12-5 | TGTGCTAGTGGTGGCTACGAGCAGTACTTC | CASGGYEQYF